This T cell receptor (beta chain) was found in a study of T-cell reconstitution after alpha-beta-depleted transplantation in children. The CDR3 spans 15 residues. The V end was cut by 2 bases, the J end by 2 bases, with 10 bases between. Germline lookup yields CDR1 MRHNA and CDR2 SNTAGT. A TCRbeta library incorporating unique molecular identifiers was prepared. In TCRdb, the PCR reads were re-called with MiXCR into one record per CDR3 protein. The sample lists about 610,000 distinct CDR3 sequences; roughly a tenth were seen once. The sample in question was PBMCs from the stem cell graft donor, obtained from the stem cell graft. The V call is TRBV6-4, the J call TRBJ2-1; D assignment may be TRBD1 or TRBD2 (5 bases each). The sequence was obtained from a human donor who donated a stem cell graft to a child with acute myeloid leukemia. The CDR3 loop reads CASSDKGTPYNEQFF. In nucleotides, the CDR3 is TGTGCCAGCAGTGACAAGGGGACCCCCTACAATGAGCAGTTCTTC.